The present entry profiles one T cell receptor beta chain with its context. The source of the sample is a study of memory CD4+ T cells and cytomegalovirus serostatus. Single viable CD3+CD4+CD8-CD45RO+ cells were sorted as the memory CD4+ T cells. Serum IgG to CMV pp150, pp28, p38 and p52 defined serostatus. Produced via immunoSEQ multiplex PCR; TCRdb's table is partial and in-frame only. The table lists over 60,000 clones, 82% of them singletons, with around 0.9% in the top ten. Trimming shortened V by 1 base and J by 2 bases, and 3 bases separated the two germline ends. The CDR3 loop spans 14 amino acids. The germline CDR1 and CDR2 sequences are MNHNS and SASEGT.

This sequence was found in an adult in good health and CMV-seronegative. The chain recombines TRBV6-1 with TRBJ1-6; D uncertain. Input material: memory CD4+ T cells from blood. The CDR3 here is CASSEETYNSPLHF. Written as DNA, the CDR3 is TGTGCCAGCAGTGAAGAAACCTATAATTCACCCCTCCACTTT.